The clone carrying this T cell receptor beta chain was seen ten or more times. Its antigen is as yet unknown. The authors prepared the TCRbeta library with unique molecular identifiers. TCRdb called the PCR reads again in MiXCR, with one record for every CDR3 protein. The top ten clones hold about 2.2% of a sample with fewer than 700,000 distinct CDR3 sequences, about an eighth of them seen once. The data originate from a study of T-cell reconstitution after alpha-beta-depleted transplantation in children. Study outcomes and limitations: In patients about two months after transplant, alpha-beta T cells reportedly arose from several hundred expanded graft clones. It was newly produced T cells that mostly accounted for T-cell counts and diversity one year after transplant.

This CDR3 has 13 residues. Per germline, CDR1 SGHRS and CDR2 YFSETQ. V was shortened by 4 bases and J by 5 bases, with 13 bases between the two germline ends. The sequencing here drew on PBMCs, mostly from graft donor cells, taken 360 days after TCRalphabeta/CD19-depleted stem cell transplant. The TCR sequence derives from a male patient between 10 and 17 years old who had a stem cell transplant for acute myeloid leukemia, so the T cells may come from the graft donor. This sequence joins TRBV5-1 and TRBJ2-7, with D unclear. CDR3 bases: TGCGCCAGCAGCACTACTGGGTTCCACGAGCAGTACTTC. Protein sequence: CASSTTGFHEQYF.